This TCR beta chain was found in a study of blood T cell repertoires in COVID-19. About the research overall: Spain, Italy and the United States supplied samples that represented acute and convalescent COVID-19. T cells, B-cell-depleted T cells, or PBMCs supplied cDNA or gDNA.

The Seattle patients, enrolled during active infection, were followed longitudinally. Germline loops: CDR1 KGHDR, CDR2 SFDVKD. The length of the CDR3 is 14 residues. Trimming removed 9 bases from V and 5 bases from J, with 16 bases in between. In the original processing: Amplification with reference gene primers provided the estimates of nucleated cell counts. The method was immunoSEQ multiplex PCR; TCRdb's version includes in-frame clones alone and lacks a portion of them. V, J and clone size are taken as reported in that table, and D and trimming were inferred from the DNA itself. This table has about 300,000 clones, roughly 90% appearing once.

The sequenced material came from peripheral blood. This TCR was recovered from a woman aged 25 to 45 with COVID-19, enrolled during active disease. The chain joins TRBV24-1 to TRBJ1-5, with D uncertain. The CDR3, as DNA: TGTGCCACCTCGGATCCGAGGGCAGATCAGCCCCAGCATTTT. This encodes CATSDPRADQPQHF.